This T cell receptor beta chain was observed in a study of blood T cell repertoires in COVID-19. Study in general: Samples of COVID-19 (acute and convalescent) were obtained from the United States, Italy and Spain. PBMCs, B-cell-depleted T cells, or T cells provided the cDNA or gDNA that made up the material.

TCRdb's copy holds only in-frame clones and misses some; the assay was immunoSEQ multiplex PCR. In the table there are 290,000 or so clones, 82% of which are singletons. This clone showed up just a few times. The V end lost 3 bases, the J end lost 14 bases, and 13 bases lay between the germline ends. The CDR3 is 11 residues long. Germline V lookup: CDR1 GTSNPN, CDR2 SVGIG (reference sequence). Grouping used clinical history reported by participants in a survey and questionnaire. Contact with a PCR-confirmed or clinician-diagnosed COVID-19 case occurred within 2 weeks of entry. The receptor's source is a man aged 35-49 years who had been exposed to COVID-19. The V and J genes are TRBV30 and TRBJ1-4; possibly TRBD1 for D (6 bases). Sequencing was done on a sample of PBMCs or T cells enriched from blood (not recorded which). The CDR3 reads CAWSAGAGLFF. DNA for the CDR3: TGTGCCTGGAGCGCGGGGGCGGGTCTGTTTTTT.